These 9 T cell receptor beta chains originate from one sample sequenced in a study of T-cell reconstitution after alpha-beta-depleted transplantation in children. Unique molecular identifiers were incorporated when the TCRbeta library was constructed. TCRdb itself ran the PCR reads through MiXCR, one entry per CDR3 protein. Of some 550,000 distinct CDR3 sequences in the sample, under 25% were seen once. This material consisted of PBMCs, mostly from graft donor cells, taken 360 days after TCRalphabeta/CD19-depleted stem cell transplant. The source is a boy younger than two who had a stem cell transplant for acute myeloid leukemia, so the T cells may come from the graft donor.

The chain has TRBV20-1 and TRBJ2-1; 10 bases are a match to TRBD1. CDR3 length equals 16 residues. CDR1 and CDR2 (germline): DFQATT, SNEGSKA (reference sequence). V was pared by 4 bases and J by 2 bases, with 8 bases of the junction left unmatched. In nucleotides, the CDR3 is TGCAGTGCTAAAGGGACAGGGGATAGGGCCTACAATGAGCAGTTCTTC. The encoded protein is CSAKGTGDRAYNEQFF.

This chain connects TRBV20-1 to TRBJ1-1; D is uncertain. CDR1 is DFQATT, CDR2 SNEGSKA, per germline (reference sequence). Trimming cost V 2 bases and J 3 bases, with 16 bases left between them. CDR3 size: 15 residues. CDR3 residues: CSARRSFLRDTEAFF. The CDR3 DNA reads as TGCAGTGCTAGACGAAGCTTTCTAAGGGACACTGAAGCTTTCTTT.

The chain has TRBV20-1 and TRBJ2-3, with D possibly TRBD2 on 6 matching bases. V was cut by 5 bases and J by 4 bases, with 16 bases left in between. This CDR3 is built from 14 residues. Germline CDR1 and CDR2: DFQATT and SNEGSKA (reference sequence). The DNA of the CDR3 is TGCAGTGCTGGGAGGTCCAGGGCCTCAGATACGCAGTATTTT. Translating it yields CSAGRSRASDTQYF.

The CDR3 nucleotides are TGCGCCAGCAGCCGGGAACAGGGGAACAATCAGCCCCAGCATTTT. Translation: CASSREQGNNQPQHF. The chain joins TRBV4-1 to TRBJ1-5; 7 bases line up with TRBD1. CDR1 and CDR2 (germline): MGHRA, YSYEKL. The junction had 6 bases not matched to a gene; V was cut back by 4 bases and J by 3 bases. The length of the CDR3 is 15 residues.

This chain links TRBV20-1 with TRBJ2-5, with 10 bases matching TRBD2. The CDR3 contains 17 residues. The V segment lost 3 bases and the J segment 5 bases; nucleotides outside the gene matches: 15. Germline CDR1 DFQATT, CDR2 SNEGSKA (reference sequence). CDR3 sequence: CSARGGTSDFRGETQYF. The CDR3 DNA reads TGCAGTGCTAGGGGTGGGACTAGCGATTTTCGCGGGGAGACCCAGTACTTC.

The chain uses TRBV6-4 and TRBJ2-7; D possibly corresponds to TRBD2 (7 bases). V lost 2 bases to trimming and J lost 1 base, with 18 bases between them. Per germline, CDR1 MRHNA and CDR2 SNTAGT. The length of the CDR3 is 17 residues. The CDR3 nucleotides are TGTGCCAGCAGTGACGGTCCTTGCGGGGGCAGGTCCTACGAGCAGTACTTC. Amino acids: CASSDGPCGGRSYEQYF.

The gene calls are TRBV28 and TRBJ2-1, with 8 bases matching TRBD1. The CDR3 runs to 16 residues. Germline assignment: CDR1 MDHEN and CDR2 SYDVKM. V lost 0 bases, J lost 0 bases, and 1 base stayed unmatched. CDR3 loop: CASSLWGTGSYNEQFF. The CDR3 DNA reads TGTGCCAGCAGTTTATGGGGGACAGGCTCCTACAATGAGCAGTTCTTC.

V is TRBV5-6 and J is TRBJ2-1; D perhaps matches TRBD1 (6 bases). CDR3 length: 15 amino acids. Germline V gives CDR1 SGHDT, CDR2 YYEEEE. Trimming took 4 bases from V and 3 from J, leaving 14 bases between them. The CDR3 here is CASSPQGPLYNEQFF. CDR3 coding DNA: TGTGCCAGCAGCCCACAGGGCCCCCTCTACAATGAGCAGTTCTTC.

The chain links TRBV11-2 to TRBJ1-4, with no clear D. The CDR3 is 13 amino acids. Per the germline V gene, CDR1 is SGHAT and CDR2 is FQNNGV. Trimming took 3 bases from V and 8 from J, leaving 10 bases between them. CDR3 residues: CASSLSSVEKLFF. CDR3 DNA sequence: TGTGCCAGCAGCTTGTCGTCGGTCGAAAAACTGTTTTTT.